A single sample gave rise to the 14 T cell receptor beta chains below, sequenced in a study of Graves' ophthalmopathy and Graves' hyperthyroidism. Researchers took RNA transcripts and amplified TCR beta CDR3 regions from them. HTBI-primed first-round RT-PCR preceded second-round multiplex PCR. One entry per CDR3 protein, called by TCRdb with MiXCR from the multiplex PCR reads. Of roughly 1.1 million distinct CDR3 sequences listed, approximately 35% are singletons. Sequencing was carried out using peripheral blood or thyroid tissue (not recorded which). Receptors originate from an adult man with Graves' hyperthyroidism.

This clonotype appeared a few times. The chain carries TRBV25-1 and TRBJ1-2; D gene uncertain. Germline V lookup: CDR1 MGHDK, CDR2 SYGVNS. Trimming took 6 bases from V and 8 from J, leaving 22 bases between them. The CDR3 runs 15 residues. The CDR3, as DNA: TGTGCCAGCAGGAATAGTCACGCAGCGAGGAGCGGCTACACCTTC. Its translation is CASRNSHAARSGYTF.

This chain joins TRBV7-3 and TRBJ2-5, with TRBD2 as a possible D gene (6 bases). The ends were cut back, 5 bases at V and 7 bases at J, with 23 bases in the middle. There are 16 residues in the CDR3. Germline assignment: CDR1 SGHTA and CDR2 FQGTGA. The CDR3 loop reads CASSRHGWRDLVTQYF. The CDR3 DNA follows: TGTGCCAGCAGCCGACACGGGTGGCGGGACTTGGTGACCCAGTACTTC.

In its sample, this clonotype was seen many times. V usage is TRBV7-6 and J usage is TRBJ1-4, with 7 bases lining up with TRBD1. Germline CDR1 and CDR2: SGHVS and FNYEAQ. The CDR3 sequence is 15 residues long. Trimming at V came to 1 base and at J to 8 bases, leaving 7 bases not matched to a gene. The CDR3 nucleotides read TGTGCCAGCAGCTTAGGACAGGGTTTCTACGAAAAACTGTTTTTT. Its protein product is CASSLGQGFYEKLFF. Drawing the rest from reference TRBV7-6 and TRBJ1-4, the complete variable domain is GAGVSQSPRYKVTKRGQDVALRCDPISGHVSLYWYRQALGQGPEFLTYFNYEAQQDKSGLPNDRFSAERPEGSISTLTIQRTEQRDSAMYRCASSLGQGFYEKLFFGSGTQLSVL.

V and J are TRBV20-1 and TRBJ2-7, with a tentative D call TRBD2 (7 bases). V was clipped by 0 bases and J by 0 bases, with 18 bases between them. The CDR3 is 17 residues long. Germline CDR1 and CDR2: DFQATT and SNEGSKA (reference sequence). CDR3: CSARDLASGQISYEQYF. In DNA form, the CDR3 reads TGCAGTGCTAGAGATTTGGCTAGCGGACAGATCTCCTACGAGCAGTACTTC.

Concerning this clonotype itself: A read error may be the cause here, since a much bigger clone is one base away. The chain employs TRBV5-1 and TRBJ2-6; D is ambiguous. Germline V gene lookup returns CDR1 SGHRS and CDR2 YFSETQ. The CDR3 contains 16 residues. Trimming removed 4 bases from V and 4 bases from J, with 15 bases in between. In nucleotides, the CDR3 is TGCGCCAGCAGCCCAAGATCGAGCCGAGGGGCCAACGTCCTGACTTTC. This sequence encodes CASSPRSSRGANVLTF.

In this sample, this clonotype turned up many times. The rearrangement joins TRBV20-1 to TRBJ1-6; D is possibly TRBD1 (5 bases). Trimming stripped 5 bases from V and 9 bases from J, with 20 bases between. This CDR3 contains 15 residues. Germline CDR1 and CDR2: DFQATT and SNEGSKA (reference sequence). This CDR3 reads CSAPLGGGLGSPLHF. The CDR3 DNA reads as TGCAGTGCTCCTTTGGGTGGGGGGTTGGGTTCACCCCTCCACTTT.

This clonotype came up many times. The chain joins TRBV7-3 to TRBJ2-5; D is perhaps TRBD1 (5 bases). V lost 5 bases to trimming and J lost 4 bases, with 14 bases between them. This CDR3 has 14 amino acids. Germline V lookup: CDR1 SGHTA, CDR2 FQGTGA. CDR3 nucleotide sequence: TGTGCCAGCAGCGAACACAGGAAGGGAGAGACCCAGTACTTC. It codes for CASSEHRKGETQYF.

J is TRBJ2-5 and V is TRBV2; 10 bases fit TRBD2. The better agreement between TRBJ2-1 and the DNA end casts doubt on the J call. Germline V gene data show CDR1 as SNHLY and CDR2 as FYNNEI. CDR3 length: 11 residues. Written as DNA, the CDR3 is TGTGCCAGCAGCGCTAGCGGGAGGCAGTTCTTC. Its translation is CASSASGRQFF.

This clonotype was detected only a few times. The chain joins TRBV2 to TRBJ2-5, with TRBD1 identical over 7 bases. Germline V gives CDR1 SNHLY, CDR2 FYNNEI. With 7 bases clipped from V and 3 bases from J, the junction kept 8 bases outside the gene matches. The CDR3 spans 14 residues. CDR3 residues: CASNAGTAKETQYF. CDR3 bases: TGTGCCAGCAACGCCGGGACAGCAAAAGAGACCCAGTACTTC.

CDR3 in amino acids: CASSDTYTIVTQYF. In DNA form, the CDR3 reads TGTGCCAGCAGCGACACGTACACTATAGTCACCCAGTACTTC. The J gene is TRBJ2-5, the V gene TRBV6-1; no clear D gene. The V end was cut by 6 bases, the J end by 8 bases, with 19 bases between. Looked up from germline, CDR1 is MNHNS and CDR2 is SASEGT. The CDR3 extends over 14 amino acids.

This clonotype was observed at least ten times. The chain carries TRBV9 and TRBJ1-6; D is undetermined. With 1 base removed from V and 0 bases from J, the gap between germline ends came to 8 bases. This CDR3 is built from 16 residues. Germline V CDR1 and CDR2: SGDLS, YYNGEE. This CDR3 is CASSVSTSSYNSPLHF. As DNA, the CDR3 is TGTGCCAGCAGCGTATCCACGAGCTCCTATAATTCACCCCTCCACTTT.

This clonotype was counted between two and nine times. This sequence joins TRBV9 and TRBJ2-5; maybe TRBD2 (5 bases). The CDR3 totals 14 residues. Germline CDR1 is SGDLS and CDR2 is YYNGEE. The V end lost 0 bases, the J end lost 4 bases, and 10 bases lay between the germline ends. Here the CDR3 reads CASSVAGWGETQYF. CDR3 coding DNA: TGTGCCAGCAGCGTAGCGGGATGGGGAGAGACCCAGTACTTC.

In DNA form, the CDR3 reads TGTGCCATCAGTGCTAGTAACCAAGAGACCCAGTACTTC. Amino acids: CAISASNQETQYF. This rearrangement joins TRBV10-3 to TRBJ2-5, with D unresolved. Germline CDR1 is ENHRY and CDR2 is SYGVKD. Trimming removed 4 bases at V and 0 bases at J, with 6 bases between. The CDR3 loop spans 13 amino acids.

This clonotype was recorded many times. The chain employs TRBV11-2 and TRBJ2-7; no definite D call. CDR3 length: 14 residues. V shed 1 base and J shed 4 bases, with 11 bases lying between them. The germline CDR1 and CDR2 sequences are SGHAT and FQNNGV. The CDR3 here is CASSLVGAEYEQYF. CDR3 nucleotide sequence: TGTGCCAGCAGCTTAGTAGGAGCCGAATACGAGCAGTACTTC.